These 8 T cell receptor beta chains were sequenced from one sample in a study of shared clonotypes between healthy human individuals. The method was immunoSEQ multiplex PCR; TCRdb's version includes in-frame clones alone and lacks a portion of them. The sample carries 2 million or so clones, 95% recorded once. Sample: naive CD4+ T cells sorted from blood. Subset indicated: CD45RA+ positively selected. All receptors come from a man between 18 and 35 years old in good health.

The rearrangement joins TRBV7-6 to TRBJ2-7; D tentatively reads TRBD1 or TRBD2 (6 bases each). Germline V gene data show CDR1 as SGHVS and CDR2 as FNYEAQ. Trimming removed 1 base from V and 3 bases from J, with 10 bases in between. The CDR3 totals 14 residues. The CDR3 loop is CASSLGGGGYEQYF. CDR3 bases: TGTGCCAGCAGCTTAGGAGGAGGGGGCTACGAGCAGTACTTC.

The rearrangement joins TRBV11-2 to TRBJ1-1; tentatively, D is TRBD1 (6 bases). There are 13 residues in the CDR3. Germline V lookup: CDR1 SGHAT, CDR2 FQNNGV. Trimming stripped 6 bases from V and 5 bases from J, with 13 bases between. The CDR3 here is CASSRYRETEAFF. In DNA form, the CDR3 reads TGTGCCAGCAGTCGCTACAGGGAGACTGAAGCTTTCTTT.

The chain employs TRBV6-6 and TRBJ2-5; D is tentatively TRBD1 or TRBD2 (6 bases each). This CDR3 comprises 15 residues. Germline V CDR1 and CDR2: MNHNY, SVGAGI (reference sequence). Trimming left V 6 bases short and J 5 bases short, with 19 bases between. CDR3: CASRRGVGDRETQYF. In DNA, the CDR3 is TGTGCCAGCAGAAGGGGGGTGGGGGACCGGGAGACCCAGTACTTC.

CDR3 sequence reads: CASSRPGQGIAEAFF. The DNA for the CDR3 is TGTGCCAGCAGCAGACCCGGACAGGGGATAGCTGAAGCTTTCTTT. The chain couples TRBV28 to TRBJ1-1, with TRBD1 identical over 9 bases. This CDR3 is 15 amino acids long. The trim removed 6 bases at V and 6 bases at J, leaving 11 bases unmatched. The germline CDR1 and CDR2 sequences are MDHEN and SYDVKM.

The chain couples TRBV6-6 to TRBJ2-6; D not resolved. Germline V gene lookup returns CDR1 MNHNY and CDR2 SVGAGI (reference sequence). This CDR3 has 15 amino acids. V gave up 8 bases and J gave up 0 bases, with 11 bases separating them. CDR3 nucleotide sequence: TGTGCCAGCCGACAAAGCAGCTCTGGGGCCAACGTCCTGACTTTC. Its translation: CASRQSSSGANVLTF.

This clone was seen only once. This chain links TRBV4-1 with TRBJ1-6; possibly TRBD1 for D (5 bases). The CDR3 runs to 18 residues. Trimming left V 0 bases short and J 0 bases short, with 12 bases between. Germline V gene sequence: CDR1 MGHRA, CDR2 YSYEKL. The CDR3 bases are TGCGCCAGCAGCCAAGATGTGGGGGATAGCTCCTATAATTCACCCCTCCACTTT. The encoded protein is CASSQDVGDSSYNSPLHF.

The chain links TRBV6-4 to TRBJ2-1; TRBD2 agrees at 10 bases. J was trimmed by 0 bases and V by 5 bases; bases with no gene match: 4. CDR1 is MRHNA and CDR2 is SNTAGT in the germline V gene. The CDR3 has 16 residues. The CDR3 loop is CASSMASGGSYNEQFF. The CDR3 region has the DNA TGTGCCAGCAGTATGGCTAGCGGGGGCTCCTACAATGAGCAGTTCTTC.

The gene calls are TRBV6-5 and TRBJ1-3, with 7 nucleotides matching TRBD1. This CDR3 is 15 amino acids long. In germline, CDR1 is MNHEY, CDR2 SVGAGI. J gave up 2 bases and V 10 bases, and 11 bases lay outside the gene matches. DNA for the CDR3: TGTGCCACCCTAGTGGATCAGGGGGCTGGAAACACCATATATTTT. This codes for CATLVDQGAGNTIYF.